The entry that follows covers one T cell receptor (beta chain) sequence. Its cognate antigen is unknown. Clones were sequenced by immunoSEQ multiplex PCR, and TCRdb holds only the in-frame ones, with some missing. The data show more than 140,000 clones, with less than 85% seen just once and 20% to 25% held by the top ten. The V gene's germline CDR1 is SGHRS and CDR2 YFSETQ. Trimming removed 4 bases from V and 0 bases from J, with 11 bases in between. The CDR3 loop spans 14 amino acids. Stated time point: baseline pretreatment blood. Specified treatment: 15 Gy SBRT to primary tumor, nephrectomy 4 weeks later. Blood was sampled at baseline, 2 weeks and 4 weeks after SBRT. These data are taken from a study of radiation and T cells in renal cell carcinoma. For the study at large: Nephrectomy followed 15 Gy stereotactic body radiation by 4 weeks. Overall study results and limits: No pretreatment tumor biopsies were available for baseline clonotypes. In blood, top tumor clones expanded by 2 weeks, shrinking by 4.

This chain joins TRBV5-1 and TRBJ2-7; perhaps D is TRBD1 or TRBD2 (5 bases each). The material was blood, obtained from a patient whose treatment included radiotherapy and nephrectomy. The origin of this receptor is a woman between 50 and 59 years old with renal cell carcinoma. CDR3 in amino acids: CASSPGTASYEQYF. DNA of the CDR3: TGCGCCAGCAGCCCGGGGACCGCCTCCTACGAGCAGTACTTC.